This TCR beta chain appears in the sequencing data of a study of blood T cell repertoires in COVID-19. Study-wide background: COVID-19 samples from acute and convalescent phases originated in the United States, Italy and Spain. The cDNA or gDNA used as material had been derived from T cells, B-cell-depleted T cells, or PBMCs.

As handled by the study authors: Using reference gene primer amplification, nucleated cell counts were estimated. Profiled with immunoSEQ multiplex PCR; TCRdb holds only in-frame clones, not every one. From that table come the V and J calls and clone size; the DNA was used to work out D and trimming. This sample has 200,000 to 300,000 clones, with over 80% found just once. V lost 4 bases, J lost 0 bases, and 18 bases lay in between. The CDR3 is 17 amino acids. Germline CDR1 is SGHRS and CDR2 is YFSETQ. The sample taken for sequencing was peripheral blood. This chain connects TRBV5-1 to TRBJ2-3; weak D call: TRBD1 (6 bases). This TCR was sampled from a man aged 25-45 years who had recovered from COVID-19. The CDR3: CASSLSRVGQSTDTQYF. The CDR3, as DNA: TGCGCCAGCAGCCTCAGCCGCGTCGGACAGAGCACAGATACGCAGTATTTT.